This T cell receptor beta chain was sequenced during a study of T-cell reconstitution after alpha-beta-depleted transplantation in children. This clonotype was observed many times. From germline, CDR1 is DFQATT and CDR2 SNEGSKA (reference sequence). CDR3 length: 16 amino acids. V lost 0 bases and J 3 bases, leaving 15 bases between the germline ends. Unique molecular identifiers were used in preparing the TCRbeta library. TCRdb re-analysed the PCR reads in MiXCR, keeping a single row per CDR3 protein. The sample shows about 410,000 distinct CDR3 sequences, about a fifth of them seen only once. The V call is TRBV20-1, the J call TRBJ2-1; D is uncertain. Sequenced here: PBMCs from the stem cell graft donor, sampled from the stem cell graft. The clonotype was recovered from a human donor who donated a stem cell graft to a child with acute myeloid leukemia. The DNA for the CDR3 is TGCAGTGCTAGAGATCGTCAAGGAAGAAGCTACAATGAGCAGTTCTTC. Its protein is CSARDRQGRSYNEQFF.